These 14 T cell receptor beta chains were all obtained from the same sample, sequenced in a study of T cell responses to AZD1222 COVID-19 vaccine. Clones were read by immunoSEQ multiplex PCR, and TCRdb kept only the in-frame ones, dropping some. This table has some 120,000 clones, more than 65% appearing once. The sample in question was peripheral blood, obtained on day 0 of AZD1222 vaccination. These receptors came from an adult in good health.

The CDR3 DNA reads TGTGCCAGTCCGGATCCCAGCTCCTACGAGCAGTACTTC. It yields the protein CASPDPSSYEQYF. This chain connects TRBV7-3 to TRBJ2-7; D is undetermined. With 9 bases removed from V and 0 bases from J, the gap between germline ends came to 12 bases. The germline V gene has CDR1 SGHTA and CDR2 FQGTGA. This CDR3 spans 13 amino acids.

The V call is TRBV10-3, the J call TRBJ1-1, with no clear D. Germline CDR1 and CDR2: ENHRY and SYGVKD. Trimming left V 4 bases short and J 10 bases short, with 16 bases between. The length of the CDR3 is 13 residues. The CDR3 protein is CAISGNSLVSAFF. The CDR3 coding sequence is TGTGCCATCAGTGGTAACAGCCTTGTGTCAGCTTTCTTT.

The rearrangement uses TRBV9 and TRBJ1-1, with D perhaps matching TRBD1 (6 bases). Trimming stripped 0 bases from V and 1 base from J, with 13 bases between. The germline V gene has CDR1 SGDLS and CDR2 YYNGEE. CDR3 length equals 16 residues. The CDR3 protein is CASSVGLQGKNTEAFF. CDR3 nucleotide sequence: TGTGCCAGCAGCGTAGGTCTACAGGGAAAGAACACTGAAGCTTTCTTT.

The chain employs TRBV11-2 and TRBJ2-2; 11 bases line up with TRBD1. The CDR3 length is 16 residues. Germline V gene sequence: CDR1 SGHAT, CDR2 FQNNGV. The V segment lost 5 bases and the J segment 7 bases; nucleotides outside the gene matches: 9. CDR3 sequence: CASSDRGTGGGGELFF. CDR3 DNA: TGTGCCAGCAGCGACCGCGGGACAGGGGGTGGCGGGGAGCTGTTTTTT.

The J gene is TRBJ2-3, the V gene TRBV27, with 7 bases matching TRBD1. This CDR3 is built from 17 residues. Germline CDR1 MNHEY, CDR2 SMNVEV (reference sequence). Trimming took 2 bases from V and 3 from J; bases not matched to a gene: 11. For the CDR3, the DNA is TGTGCCAGCAGTTTACGACAGGGAAGGATTAGTACAGATACGCAGTATTTT. Translated, it gives CASSLRQGRISTDTQYF.

This chain joins TRBV5-4 and TRBJ2-7; 7 nucleotides line up with TRBD2. V shed 0 bases and J 6 bases; nucleotides not matched to a gene: 9. Germline CDR1 reads SGHNT; CDR2 reads YYREEE (reference sequence). The CDR3 is made up of 15 amino acids. The DNA of the CDR3 is TGTGCCAGCAGCTTGGTCGGCGGGAGAGGTCCCGAGCAGTACTTC. This gives the protein CASSLVGGRGPEQYF.

This chain links TRBV2 with TRBJ1-2; tentative D call: TRBD1 (5 bases). The germline gives CDR1 SNHLY, CDR2 FYNNEI. Trimming removed 6 bases at V and 8 bases at J, with 13 bases between. The CDR3 extends over 12 amino acids. CDR3 amino acids: CASSTQGGGYTF. As DNA, the CDR3 is TGTGCCAGCAGCACGCAGGGTGGGGGCTACACCTTC. The complete variable domain, with remaining parts taken from reference TRBV2 and TRBJ1-2, reads EPEVTQTPSHQVTQMGQEVILRCVPISNHLYFYWYRQILGQKVEFLVSFYNNEISEKSEIFDDQFSVERPDGSNFTLKIRSTKLEDSAMYFCASSTQGGGYTFGSGTRLTVV.

This clone was seen a single time. The rearrangement joins TRBV13 to TRBJ2-1, with TRBD1 identical over 11 bases. The ends lost 0 bases at V and 14 bases at J; junction bases unmatched: 12. The CDR3 extends over 16 amino acids. Germline V gives CDR1 PRHDT, CDR2 FYEKMQ (reference sequence). The DNA for the CDR3 is TGTGCCAGCAGCTTAGGGGGACAGGGGGGACTAGGTCGTGAGTTCTTC. Translating it yields CASSLGGQGGLGREFF.

The chain recombines TRBV7-9 with TRBJ1-2; D is undetermined. The length of the CDR3 is 15 residues. Germline assignment: CDR1 SEHNR and CDR2 FQNEAQ (reference sequence). V lost 1 base, J lost 3 bases, and 12 bases lay in between. In nucleotides, the CDR3 is TGTGCCAGCAGCTTAGGAACACCTTCGGACTATGGCTACACCTTC. Its translation is CASSLGTPSDYGYTF.

The V and J genes are TRBV6-9 and TRBJ2-1, with 10 bases fitting TRBD1. J lost 9 bases, V lost 6 bases, and 11 bases had no gene match. This CDR3 has 15 residues. The germline V gene encodes CDR1 MNHGY and CDR2 SVAAGI. The CDR3 coding sequence is TGTGCCAGCAGCCCCGAGGGGACAGGGGAATCTGAGCAGTTCTTC. Its protein product is CASSPEGTGESEQFF.

This clone was detected only a few times. CDR3 region: CASSLGGTSGGTDTQYF. In DNA, the CDR3 is TGTGCCAGCAGCTTGGGGGGGACTAGCGGAGGCACAGATACGCAGTATTTT. This rearrangement joins TRBV5-4 to TRBJ2-3, with 11 bases matching TRBD2. The CDR3 spans 17 residues. V shed 0 bases, J shed 1 base, and the junction held 4 bases outside the gene matches. CDR1 is SGHNT, CDR2 YYREEE, per germline (reference sequence).

The rearrangement joins TRBV2 to TRBJ2-6; 7 bases are shared with TRBD2. Trimming at V came to 6 bases and at J to 6 bases, leaving 5 bases not matched to a gene. Germline values: CDR1 SNHLY, CDR2 FYNNEI. The length of the CDR3 is 14 residues. The CDR3 nucleotides read TGTGCCAGCAGGGGAGGGAATGAGGCCAACGTCCTGACTTTC. Its translation is CASRGGNEANVLTF.

V gene TRBV5-1 combines with J gene TRBJ1-6; D not resolved. The germline V and J ends were trimmed by 0 bases and 7 bases, with 8 bases remaining between them. Germline V gene lookup returns CDR1 SGHRS and CDR2 YFSETQ. The CDR3 consists of 14 residues. The CDR3 loop is CASSLEGGNSPLHF. For the CDR3, the DNA is TGCGCCAGCAGCTTGGAGGGTGGGAATTCACCCCTCCACTTT.

The V call is TRBV5-1, the J call TRBJ2-3; the match to TRBD2 covers 11 bases. CDR1 SGHRS and CDR2 YFSETQ come from the germline V gene. There are 17 residues in the CDR3. V was clipped by 3 bases and J by 0 bases; unmatched bases: 6. CDR3 in amino acids: CASSSPLAGDSTDTQYF. The CDR3 DNA follows: TGCGCCAGCAGCTCTCCACTAGCGGGGGATAGCACAGATACGCAGTATTTT. Using reference TRBV5-1 and TRBJ2-3 for the parts outside the CDR3, the full variable domain is KAGVTQTPRYLIKTRGQQVTLSCSPISGHRSVSWYQQTPGQGLQFLFEYFSETQRNKGNFPGRFSGRQFSNSRSEMNVSTLELGDSALYLCASSSPLAGDSTDTQYFGPGTRLTVL.